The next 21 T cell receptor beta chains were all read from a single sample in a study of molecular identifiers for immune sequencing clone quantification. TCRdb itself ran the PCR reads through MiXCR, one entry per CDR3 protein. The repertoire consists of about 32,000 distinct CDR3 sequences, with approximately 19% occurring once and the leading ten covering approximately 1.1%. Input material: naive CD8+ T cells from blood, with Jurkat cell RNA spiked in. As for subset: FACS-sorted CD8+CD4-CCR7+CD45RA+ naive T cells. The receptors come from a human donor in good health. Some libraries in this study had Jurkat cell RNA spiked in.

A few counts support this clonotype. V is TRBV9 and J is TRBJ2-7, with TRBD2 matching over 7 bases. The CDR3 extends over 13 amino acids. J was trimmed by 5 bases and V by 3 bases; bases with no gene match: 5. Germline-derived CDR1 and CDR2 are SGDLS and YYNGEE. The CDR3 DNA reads TGTGCCAGCAGCGATGCAAGCGGGGACGAGCAGTACTTC. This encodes CASSDASGDEQYF.

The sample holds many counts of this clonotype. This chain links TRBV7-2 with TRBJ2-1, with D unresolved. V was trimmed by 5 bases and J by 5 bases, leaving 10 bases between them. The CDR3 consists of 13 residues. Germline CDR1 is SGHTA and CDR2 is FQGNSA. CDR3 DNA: TGTGCCAGCAGCCTCTTAATGCACAATGAGCAGTTCTTC. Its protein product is CASSLLMHNEQFF.

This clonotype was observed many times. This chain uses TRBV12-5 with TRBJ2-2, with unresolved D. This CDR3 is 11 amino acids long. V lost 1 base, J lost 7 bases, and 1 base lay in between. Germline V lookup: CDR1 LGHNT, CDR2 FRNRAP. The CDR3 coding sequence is TGTGCTAGTGGTTTGGACGGGGAGCTGTTTTTT. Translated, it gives CASGLDGELFF. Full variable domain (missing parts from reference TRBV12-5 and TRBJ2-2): DARVTQTPRHKVTEMGQEVTMRCQPILGHNTVFWYRQTMMQGLELLAYFRNRAPLDDSGMPKDRFSAEMPDATLATLKIQPSEPRDSAVYFCASGLDGELFFGEGSRLTVL.

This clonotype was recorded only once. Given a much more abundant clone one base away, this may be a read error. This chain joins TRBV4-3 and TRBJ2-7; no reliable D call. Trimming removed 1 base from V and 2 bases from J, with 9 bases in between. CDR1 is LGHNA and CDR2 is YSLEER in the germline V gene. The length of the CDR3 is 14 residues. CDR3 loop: CASSQGRSTYEQYF. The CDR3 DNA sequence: TGCGCCAGCAGCCAAGGTCGGTCAACCTACGAGCAGTACTTC.

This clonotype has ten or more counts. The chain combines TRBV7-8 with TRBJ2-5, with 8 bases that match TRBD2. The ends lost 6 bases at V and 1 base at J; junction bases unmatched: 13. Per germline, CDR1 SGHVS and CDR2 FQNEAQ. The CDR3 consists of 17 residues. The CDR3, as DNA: TGTGCCAGCAGTCAATATTATGACGCGGGGGGCCAAGAGACCCAGTACTTC. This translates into CASSQYYDAGGQETQYF. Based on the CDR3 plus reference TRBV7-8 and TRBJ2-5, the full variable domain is GAGVSQSPRYKVAKRGQDVALRCDPISGHVSLFWYQQALGQGPEFLTYFQNEAQLDKSGLPSDRFFAERPEGSVSTLKIQRTQQEDSAVYLCASSQYYDAGGQETQYFGPGTRLLVL.

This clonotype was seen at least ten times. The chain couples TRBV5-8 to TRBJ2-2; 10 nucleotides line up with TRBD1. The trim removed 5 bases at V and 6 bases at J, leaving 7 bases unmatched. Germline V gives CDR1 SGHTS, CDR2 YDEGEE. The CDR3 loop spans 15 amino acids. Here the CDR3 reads CASSTGTGVPGELFF. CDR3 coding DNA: TGTGCCAGCAGTACCGGGACAGGGGTCCCCGGGGAGCTGTTTTTT.

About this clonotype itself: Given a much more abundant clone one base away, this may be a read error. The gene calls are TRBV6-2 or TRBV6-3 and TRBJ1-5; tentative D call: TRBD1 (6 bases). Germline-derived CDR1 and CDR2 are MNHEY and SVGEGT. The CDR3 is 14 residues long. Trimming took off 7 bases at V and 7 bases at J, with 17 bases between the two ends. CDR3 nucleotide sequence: TGTGCCAGCACCAGGTGGGGGCAGGTGCAGCCCCAGCATTTT. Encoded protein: CASTRWGQVQPQHF.

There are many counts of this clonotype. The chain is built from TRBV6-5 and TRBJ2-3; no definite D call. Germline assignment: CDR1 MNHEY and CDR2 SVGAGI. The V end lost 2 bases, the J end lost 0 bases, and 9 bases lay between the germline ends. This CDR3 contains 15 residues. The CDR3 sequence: CASSYENDSTDTQYF. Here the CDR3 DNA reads TGTGCCAGCAGTTACGAAAACGACAGCACAGATACGCAGTATTTT.

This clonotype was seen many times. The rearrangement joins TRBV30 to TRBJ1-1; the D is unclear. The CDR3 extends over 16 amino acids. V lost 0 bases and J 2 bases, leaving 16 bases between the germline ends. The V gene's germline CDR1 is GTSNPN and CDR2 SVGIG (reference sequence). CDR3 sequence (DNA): TGTGCCTGGAGTGTATTCTCCGGGGTGGTAAACACTGAAGCTTTCTTT. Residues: CAWSVFSGVVNTEAFF.

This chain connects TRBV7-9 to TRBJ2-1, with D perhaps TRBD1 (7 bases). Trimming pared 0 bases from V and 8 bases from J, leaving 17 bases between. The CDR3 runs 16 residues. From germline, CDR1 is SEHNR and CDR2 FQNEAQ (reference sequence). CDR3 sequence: CASSLAEGAVLDEQFF. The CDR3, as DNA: TGTGCCAGCAGCTTAGCGGAGGGGGCGGTTCTCGATGAGCAGTTCTTC. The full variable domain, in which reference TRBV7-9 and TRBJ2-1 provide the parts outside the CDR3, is DTGVSQNPRHKITKRGQNVTFRCDPISEHNRLYWYRQTLGQGPEFLTYFQNEAQLEKSRLLSDRFSAERPKGSFSTLEIQRTEQGDSAMYLCASSLAEGAVLDEQFFGPGTRLTVL.

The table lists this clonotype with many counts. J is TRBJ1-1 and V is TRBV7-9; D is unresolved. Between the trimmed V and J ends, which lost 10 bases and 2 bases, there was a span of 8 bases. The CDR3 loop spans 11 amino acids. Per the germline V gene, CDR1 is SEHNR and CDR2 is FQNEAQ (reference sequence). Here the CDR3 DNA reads TGTGCCAACGCGGTCAACACTGAAGCTTTCTTT. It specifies CANAVNTEAFF.

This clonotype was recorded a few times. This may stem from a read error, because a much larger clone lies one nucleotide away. This CDR3 reads CASGSLGGPDTQYF. CDR3 DNA: TGTGCCAGCGGTTCACTCGGAGGGCCAGATACGCAGTATTTT. The chain employs TRBV12-3 or TRBV12-4 and TRBJ2-3, with a weak D call TRBD2 (6 bases). The CDR3 is made up of 14 amino acids. With 8 bases removed from V and 4 bases from J, the gap between germline ends came to 16 bases.

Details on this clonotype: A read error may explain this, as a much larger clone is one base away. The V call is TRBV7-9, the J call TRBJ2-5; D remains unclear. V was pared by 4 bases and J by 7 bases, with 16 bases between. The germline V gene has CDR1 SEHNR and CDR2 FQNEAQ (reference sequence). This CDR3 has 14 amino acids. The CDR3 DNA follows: TGTGCCAGCAGCTCTATCCTCGAGTTACGGACCCAGTACTTC. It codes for CASSSILELRTQYF. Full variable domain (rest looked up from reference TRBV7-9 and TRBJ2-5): DTGVSQNPRHKITKRGQNVTFRCDPISEHNRLYWYRQTLGQGPEFLTYFQNEAQLEKSRLLSDRFSAERPKGSFSTLEIQRTEQGDSAMYLCASSSILELRTQYFGPGTRLLVL.

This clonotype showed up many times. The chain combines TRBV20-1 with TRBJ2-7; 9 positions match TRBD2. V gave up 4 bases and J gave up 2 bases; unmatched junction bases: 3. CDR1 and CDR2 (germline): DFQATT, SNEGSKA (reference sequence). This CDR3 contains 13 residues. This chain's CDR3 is CSAIGGGAYEQYF. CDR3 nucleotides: TGCAGTGCTATTGGCGGGGGGGCCTACGAGCAGTACTTC.

The DNA of the CDR3 is TGTGCCGGTAGCGAAACCAGGGGGAGGGAGACCCAGTACTTC. Encoded protein: CAGSETRGRETQYF. The V gene is TRBV7-9, the J gene TRBJ2-5, with D tentatively TRBD1 (7 bases). Germline values: CDR1 SEHNR, CDR2 FQNEAQ (reference sequence). CDR3 length: 14 amino acids. V was trimmed by 11 bases and J by 5 bases, leaving 21 bases between them. The whole variable domain, remainder taken from reference TRBV7-9 and TRBJ2-5, is DTGVSQNPRHKITKRGQNVTFRCDPISEHNRLYWYRQTLGQGPEFLTYFQNEAQLEKSRLLSDRFSAERPKGSFSTLEIQRTEQGDSAMYLCAGSETRGRETQYFGPGTRLLVL.

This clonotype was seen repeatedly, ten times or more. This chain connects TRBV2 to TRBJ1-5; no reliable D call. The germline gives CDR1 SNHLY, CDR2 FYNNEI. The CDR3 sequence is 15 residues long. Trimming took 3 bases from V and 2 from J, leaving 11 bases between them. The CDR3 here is CASSEWASGNQPQHF. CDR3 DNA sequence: TGTGCCAGCAGTGAGTGGGCATCGGGCAATCAGCCCCAGCATTTT. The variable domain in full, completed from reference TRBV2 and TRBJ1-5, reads EPEVTQTPSHQVTQMGQEVILRCVPISNHLYFYWYRQILGQKVEFLVSFYNNEISEKSEIFDDQFSVERPDGSNFTLKIRSTKLEDSAMYFCASSEWASGNQPQHFGDGTRLSIL.

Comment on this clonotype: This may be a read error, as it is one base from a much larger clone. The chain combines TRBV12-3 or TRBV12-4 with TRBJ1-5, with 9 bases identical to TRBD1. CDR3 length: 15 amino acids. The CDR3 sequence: CASSGTGLSNQPLHF. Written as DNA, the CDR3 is TGTGCCAGCAGTGGGACAGGGTTAAGCAATCAGCCCCTGCATTTT.

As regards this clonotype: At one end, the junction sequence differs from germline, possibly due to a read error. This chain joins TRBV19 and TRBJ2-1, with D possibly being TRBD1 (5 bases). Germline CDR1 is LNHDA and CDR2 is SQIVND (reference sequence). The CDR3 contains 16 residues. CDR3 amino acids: CAGSMWGTLSYNEQFF. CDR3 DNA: TGTGCCGGTAGTATGTGGGGCACCCTATCCTACAATGAGCAGTTCTTC.

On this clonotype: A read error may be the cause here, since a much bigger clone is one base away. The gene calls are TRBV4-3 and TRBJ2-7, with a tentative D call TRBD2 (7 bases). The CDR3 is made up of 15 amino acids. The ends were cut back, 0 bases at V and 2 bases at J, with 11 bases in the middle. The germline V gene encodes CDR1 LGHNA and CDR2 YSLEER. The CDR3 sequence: CASSQDEGGAYEQYF. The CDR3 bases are TGCGCCAGCAGCCAAGACGAGGGGGGGGCCTACGAGCAGTACTTC.

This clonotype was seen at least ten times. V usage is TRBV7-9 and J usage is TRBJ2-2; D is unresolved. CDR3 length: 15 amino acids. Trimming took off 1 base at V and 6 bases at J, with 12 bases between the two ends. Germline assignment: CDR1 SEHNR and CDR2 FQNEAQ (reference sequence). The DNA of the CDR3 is TGTGCCAGCAGCTTAGGAGACGGTGGTGCCGGGGAGCTGTTTTTT. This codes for CASSLGDGGAGELFF. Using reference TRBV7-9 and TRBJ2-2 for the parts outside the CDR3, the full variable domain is DTGVSQNPRHKITKRGQNVTFRCDPISEHNRLYWYRQTLGQGPEFLTYFQNEAQLEKSRLLSDRFSAERPKGSFSTLEIQRTEQGDSAMYLCASSLGDGGAGELFFGEGSRLTVL.

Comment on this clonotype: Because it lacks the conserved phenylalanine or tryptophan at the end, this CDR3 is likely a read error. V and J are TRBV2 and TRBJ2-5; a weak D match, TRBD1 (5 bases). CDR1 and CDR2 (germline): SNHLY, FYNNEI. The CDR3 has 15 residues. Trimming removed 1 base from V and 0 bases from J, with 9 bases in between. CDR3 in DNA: TGTGCCAGCAGTGAAGAACCAGGGTACCAAGAGACCCAGTACTCC. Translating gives CASSEEPGYQETQYS.